This TCR beta chain derives from a study of cytomegalovirus exposure and HLA in healthy donors. Whole-study context: Of all 400 or so donors who were genotyped, roughly 85% belonged to the Caucasian-associated ancestry cluster.

The donors gave bone marrow, and they were healthy. PCR involved 60 Vbeta and 13 Jbeta primers. TCRdb keeps only in-frame clones here, not all; method: immunoSEQ multiplex PCR. The repertoire includes some 200,000 clones, 82% of them detected once, and 0.098% sits in the top ten. The length of the CDR3 is 16 residues. The V gene's germline CDR1 is SGHVS and CDR2 FNYEAQ. Deletions cut 5 bases from V and 2 bases from J, with 16 bases between. This rearrangement joins TRBV7-6 to TRBJ1-3; D gene unclear. This TCR derives from a boy between 2 and 15 years old in good health and CMV-seronegative. The sequenced sample consisted of PBMCs. CDR3 nucleotides: TGTGCCAGCAGCCCCCATGGGCGGGTTGCTGGAAACACCATATATTTT. It yields the protein CASSPHGRVAGNTIYF.